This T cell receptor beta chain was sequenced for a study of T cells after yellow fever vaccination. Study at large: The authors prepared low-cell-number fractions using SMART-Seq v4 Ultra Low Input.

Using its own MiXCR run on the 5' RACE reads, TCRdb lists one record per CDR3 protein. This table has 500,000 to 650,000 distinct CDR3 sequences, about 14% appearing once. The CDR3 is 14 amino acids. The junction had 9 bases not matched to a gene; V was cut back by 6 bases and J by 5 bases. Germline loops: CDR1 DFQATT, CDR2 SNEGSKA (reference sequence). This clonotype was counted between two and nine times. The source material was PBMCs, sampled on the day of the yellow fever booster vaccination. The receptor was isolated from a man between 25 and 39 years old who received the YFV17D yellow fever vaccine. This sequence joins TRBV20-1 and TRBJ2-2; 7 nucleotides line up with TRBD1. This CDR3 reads CSALRGGSTGELFF. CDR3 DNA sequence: TGCAGTGCCCTACGAGGGGGCAGTACCGGGGAGCTGTTTTTT.